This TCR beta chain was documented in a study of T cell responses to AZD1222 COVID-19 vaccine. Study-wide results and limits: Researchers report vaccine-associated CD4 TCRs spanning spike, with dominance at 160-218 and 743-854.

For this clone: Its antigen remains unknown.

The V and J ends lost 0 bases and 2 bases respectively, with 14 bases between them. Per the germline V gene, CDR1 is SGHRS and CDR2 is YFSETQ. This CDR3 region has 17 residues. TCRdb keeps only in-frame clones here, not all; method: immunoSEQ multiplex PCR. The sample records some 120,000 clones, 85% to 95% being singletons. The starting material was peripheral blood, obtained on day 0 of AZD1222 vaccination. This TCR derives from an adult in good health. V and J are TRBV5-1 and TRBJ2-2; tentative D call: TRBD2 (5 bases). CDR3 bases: TGCGCCAGCAGCTTGGTCCGGGATACTTCCAACACCGGGGAGCTGTTTTTT. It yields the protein CASSLVRDTSNTGELFF.